This entry lists 25 T cell receptor beta chains sequenced from one sample in a study of blood T cell repertoires in COVID-19. Profiled with immunoSEQ multiplex PCR; TCRdb holds only in-frame clones, not every one. The sample lists about 160,000 clones, roughly 91% occurring once. Sequenced: peripheral blood. The receptors originated from a woman in her 50s with acute or convalescent COVID-19.

This rearrangement joins TRBV10-3 to TRBJ2-7; no clear D gene. CDR1 ENHRY and CDR2 SYGVKD come from the germline V gene. The CDR3 extends over 12 amino acids. With 4 bases removed from V and 3 bases from J, the gap between germline ends came to 7 bases. The DNA of the CDR3 is TGTGCCATCAGTGGGCAGATCTACGAGCAGTACTTC. The encoded protein is CAISGQIYEQYF.

This rearrangement joins TRBV11-1 to TRBJ1-1; possibly TRBD1 for D (5 bases). V was pared by 2 bases and J by 11 bases, with 15 bases between. Germline V gives CDR1 SGHAT, CDR2 FQDESV (reference sequence). CDR3 length equals 13 residues. This CDR3 reads CASSLTGQTSAFF. In DNA form, the CDR3 reads TGTGCCAGCAGCTTAACCGGACAAACCTCCGCTTTCTTT.

The chain is built from TRBV6-5 and TRBJ2-1, with D possibly being TRBD1 (5 bases). The CDR3 runs to 13 residues. CDR1 is MNHEY and CDR2 is SVGAGI in the germline V gene. Trimming cost V 6 bases and J 10 bases, with 16 bases left between them. The CDR3 coding sequence is TGTGCCAGCAGCACCGACAGCATTGGGGAGCAGTTCTTC. This gives the protein CASSTDSIGEQFF.

The DNA for the CDR3 is TGTGCCAGCACGGGACAGTGGACCTACGAGCAGTACTTC. This codes for CASTGQWTYEQYF. The chain combines TRBV2 with TRBJ2-7; 7 positions match TRBD1. The trim removed 7 bases at V and 2 bases at J, leaving 5 bases unmatched. Germline CDR1 SNHLY, CDR2 FYNNEI. The CDR3 is 13 residues long.

This chain connects TRBV5-1 to TRBJ1-4; no reliable D call. The CDR3 loop spans 14 amino acids. The ends were cut back, 4 bases at V and 8 bases at J, with 15 bases in the middle. The germline gives CDR1 SGHRS, CDR2 YFSETQ. In nucleotides, the CDR3 is TGCGCCAGCAGCCACTACTACGGAGGAGAAAAACTGTTTTTT. Encoded protein: CASSHYYGGEKLFF.

The sample holds one count of this clone. This chain links TRBV11-2 with TRBJ1-2, with unresolved D. This CDR3 comprises 14 residues. CDR1 SGHAT and CDR2 FQNNGV come from the germline V gene. Trimming stripped 0 bases from V and 0 bases from J, with 5 bases between. In DNA, the CDR3 is TGTGCCAGCAGCTTAGATCATGCTAACTATGGCTACACCTTC. This translates into CASSLDHANYGYTF.

The J gene is TRBJ1-2, the V gene TRBV6-1; 7 nucleotides match TRBD1. The ends lost 1 base at V and 2 bases at J; junction bases unmatched: 7. In germline, CDR1 is MNHNS, CDR2 SASEGT. CDR3 length: 16 residues. The CDR3 spells CASSEGATGLNYGYTF. CDR3 DNA: TGTGCCAGCAGTGAAGGGGCGACAGGGTTAAACTATGGCTACACCTTC.

CDR3 protein: CASSLPTSGYNEQFF. CDR3 in DNA: TGTGCCAGCAGCCTCCCGACTAGCGGCTACAATGAGCAGTTCTTC. This chain joins TRBV2 and TRBJ2-1, with 9 bases that match TRBD2. Germline CDR1 and CDR2: SNHLY and FYNNEI. Trimming at V came to 6 bases and at J to 3 bases, leaving 6 bases not matched to a gene. The length of the CDR3 is 15 residues.

V is TRBV28 and J is TRBJ2-1; TRBD2 matches 14 bases. CDR1 is MDHEN and CDR2 is SYDVKM in the germline V gene. V shed 6 bases and J 9 bases; nucleotides not matched to a gene: 4. CDR3 size: 14 residues. The CDR3 loop is CASRGLAGVFEQFF. The CDR3 bases are TGTGCCAGCAGGGGACTAGCGGGAGTGTTTGAGCAGTTCTTC.

The genes are TRBV5-1 and TRBJ1-1; D gene ambiguous. This CDR3 region has 12 residues. Looked up from germline, CDR1 is SGHRS and CDR2 is YFSETQ. Trimming pared 0 bases from V and 10 bases from J, leaving 10 bases between. As DNA, the CDR3 is TGCGCCAGCAGCTTGGAGGTTCCGGGAGCTTTCTTT. It specifies CASSLEVPGAFF.

The V and J genes are TRBV11-2 and TRBJ1-1; D possibly corresponds to TRBD1 (6 bases). Germline V gene data show CDR1 as SGHAT and CDR2 as FQNNGV. Trimming pared 1 base from V and 0 bases from J, leaving 9 bases between. The length of the CDR3 is 15 residues. CDR3 nucleotides: TGTGCCAGCAGCTTAGGCAGGACAGTGAACACTGAAGCTTTCTTT. This codes for CASSLGRTVNTEAFF.

V is TRBV7-9 and J is TRBJ1-1; tentative D call: TRBD1 (6 bases). The V gene's germline CDR1 is SEHNR and CDR2 FQNEAQ (reference sequence). The V gene lost 11 bases and the J gene lost 5 bases, with 24 bases spanning the gap. CDR3 size: 15 residues. CDR3 sequence: CACGPTGGLETEAFF. CDR3 nucleotide sequence: TGTGCCTGTGGGCCCACGGGGGGCTTGGAGACTGAAGCTTTCTTT.

The chain uses TRBV3-1 (or the pseudogene TRBV3-2) and TRBJ1-3; D is unresolved. This CDR3 has 16 residues. V lost 4 bases, J lost 0 bases, and 13 bases lay in between. Per the germline V gene, CDR1 is LGHDT and CDR2 is YNNKEL (reference sequence). The CDR3 spells CASSLRPGISGNTIYF. CDR3 nucleotides: TGTGCCAGCAGCCTACGCCCGGGAATCTCTGGAAACACCATATATTTT.

Worth noting for this clone: The sample contains more than one DNA sequence encoding this CDR3. This sequence joins TRBV7-3 and TRBJ1-1, with TRBD1 matching 11 bases. The CDR3 covers 14 residues. Unmatched junction bases numbered 4, after V lost 5 bases and J lost 5 bases. Germline V CDR1 and CDR2: SGHTA, FQGTGA. This CDR3 is CASSPGTGGTEAFF. For the CDR3, the DNA is TGTGCCAGCAGCCCCGGGACAGGGGGAACTGAAGCTTTCTTT.

This chain joins TRBV24-1 and TRBJ2-1, with TRBD2 matching 8 bases. Germline CDR1 KGHDR, CDR2 SFDVKD. After removal of 8 bases from V and 3 bases from J, the junction contained 2 bases not matched to a gene. This CDR3 has 13 amino acids. As DNA, the CDR3 is TGTGCCACCAACGGGGGGGTCTACAATGAGCAGTTCTTC. This encodes CATNGGVYNEQFF.

The gene calls are TRBV7-2 and TRBJ2-7; D is unclear. The CDR3 consists of 15 residues. Trimming took off 1 base at V and 6 bases at J, with 16 bases between the two ends. Germline V gene sequence: CDR1 SGHTA, CDR2 FQGNSA. The CDR3 loop reads CASSLGIVGRGEQYF. CDR3 DNA: TGTGCCAGCAGCTTAGGTATTGTAGGAAGAGGCGAGCAGTACTTC.

V and J are TRBV24-1 and TRBJ1-3; D not certain. Germline CDR1 reads KGHDR; CDR2 reads SFDVKD. The CDR3 has 11 residues. Deletions cut 1 base from V and 8 bases from J, with 2 bases between. CDR3 amino acids: CATSDFYTIYF. Written as DNA, the CDR3 is TGTGCCACCAGTGATTTCTACACCATATATTTT.

This clone was recorded only once. V and J are TRBV6-4 and TRBJ1-6; TRBD1 agrees at 8 bases. This CDR3 is 13 amino acids long. Losses at the gene ends were 6 bases for V and 7 bases for J; bases not matched to a gene: 2. The germline V gene has CDR1 MRHNA and CDR2 SNTAGT. CDR3 amino acids: CASRRQGNSPLHF. Written as DNA, the CDR3 is TGTGCCAGCAGGCGACAGGGGAATTCACCCCTCCACTTT.

This clone was counted a single time. The rearrangement uses TRBV15 and TRBJ2-3, with 12 positions matching TRBD2. CDR3 length equals 18 residues. The junction had 16 bases not matched to a gene; V was cut back by 7 bases and J by 5 bases. Germline V gives CDR1 LNHNV, CDR2 YYDKDF (reference sequence). The CDR3 sequence is CATTLDKMTSGRGDTQYF. CDR3 nucleotides: TGTGCCACCACCCTAGACAAGATGACTAGCGGGAGAGGAGATACGCAGTATTTT.

The chain combines TRBV5-4 with TRBJ2-7, with 8 nucleotides matching TRBD1. V was clipped by 3 bases and J by 7 bases; unmatched bases: 6. Germline lookup yields CDR1 SGHNT and CDR2 YYREEE (reference sequence). CDR3 length equals 13 residues. The DNA of the CDR3 is TGTGCCAGCAGCTCTGACAGGACAGGGGAGCAGTACTTC. Its translation: CASSSDRTGEQYF.

Details on this clone: This same CDR3 is encoded by further DNA sequences in the sample. The rearrangement links TRBV5-4 to TRBJ1-2, with TRBD1 matching over 9 bases. V dropped 2 bases and J dropped 8; count of bases not matched to a gene: 4. The CDR3 runs 13 residues. The germline gives CDR1 SGHNT, CDR2 YYREEE (reference sequence). The CDR3 loop reads CASSLRQGGGYTF. In nucleotides, the CDR3 is TGTGCCAGCAGCTTAAGACAGGGGGGAGGCTACACCTTC.

The J gene is TRBJ1-5, the V gene TRBV2; 9 nucleotides agree with TRBD1. The germline gives CDR1 SNHLY, CDR2 FYNNEI. With 7 bases clipped from V and 9 bases from J, the junction kept 13 bases outside the gene matches. The CDR3 totals 15 residues. CDR3 in amino acids: CASTETGTGKGPQHF. In DNA, the CDR3 is TGTGCCAGCACTGAGACCGGGACAGGGAAAGGGCCCCAGCATTTT.

The chain is built from TRBV19 and TRBJ1-5; D remains ambiguous. The germline V and J ends were trimmed by 2 bases and 3 bases, with 11 bases remaining between them. Germline CDR1 and CDR2: LNHDA and SQIVND (reference sequence). This CDR3 spans 15 amino acids. The CDR3 region has the DNA TGTGCCAGTAGTATATTCGGGTCAGACAATCAGCCCCAGCATTTT. Protein sequence: CASSIFGSDNQPQHF.

This chain connects TRBV5-5 to TRBJ1-1; the match to TRBD1 covers 7 bases. The CDR3 runs to 13 residues. Unmatched junction bases numbered 6, after V lost 3 bases and J lost 7 bases. The germline gives CDR1 SGHKS, CDR2 YYEKEE (reference sequence). The CDR3 reads CASSSDRVDEAFF. DNA of the CDR3: TGTGCCAGCAGCTCCGACAGGGTGGATGAAGCTTTCTTT. Full variable domain (outside the CDR3, taken from reference TRBV5-5 and TRBJ1-1): DAGVTQSPTHLIKTRGQQVTLRCSPISGHKSVSWYQQVLGQGPQFIFQYYEKEERGRGNFPDRFSARQFPNYSSELNVNALLLGDSALYLCASSSDRVDEAFFGQGTRLTVV.

This clone occurred once. The chain couples TRBV25-1 to TRBJ2-2; tentatively, D is TRBD2 (5 bases). Germline assignment: CDR1 MGHDK and CDR2 SYGVNS. V was pared by 1 base and J by 3 bases, with 15 bases between. The CDR3 extends over 17 amino acids. The CDR3 bases are TGTGCCAGCAGTGAATTGGGGAGACAATCGGACACCGGGGAGCTGTTTTTT. Protein sequence: CASSELGRQSDTGELFF.